The clone carrying this T cell receptor (beta chain) has a handful of counts. These data belong to a study of blood T cell repertoires in COVID-19. Study details: In each case, the material was cDNA or gDNA derived from T cells, B-cell-depleted T cells, or PBMCs.

Germline assignment: CDR1 MNHEY and CDR2 SMNVEV (reference sequence). The CDR3 is made up of 12 amino acids. V shed 4 bases and J shed 6 bases, with 10 bases lying between them. The protocol was immunoSEQ multiplex PCR, while the TCRdb copy is restricted to in-frame clones and leaves out a portion. The profile shows around 170,000 clones, around four fifths of them singletons. The V call is TRBV27, the J call TRBJ2-7; possible D gene TRBD2, 6 bases. Source material: peripheral blood. The sequence was obtained from a man between 65 and 79 years old with active or convalescent COVID-19. In DNA, the CDR3 is TGTGCCAGCAGTTGGAGGAGGGGCGAGCAGTACTTC. It yields the protein CASSWRRGEQYF.